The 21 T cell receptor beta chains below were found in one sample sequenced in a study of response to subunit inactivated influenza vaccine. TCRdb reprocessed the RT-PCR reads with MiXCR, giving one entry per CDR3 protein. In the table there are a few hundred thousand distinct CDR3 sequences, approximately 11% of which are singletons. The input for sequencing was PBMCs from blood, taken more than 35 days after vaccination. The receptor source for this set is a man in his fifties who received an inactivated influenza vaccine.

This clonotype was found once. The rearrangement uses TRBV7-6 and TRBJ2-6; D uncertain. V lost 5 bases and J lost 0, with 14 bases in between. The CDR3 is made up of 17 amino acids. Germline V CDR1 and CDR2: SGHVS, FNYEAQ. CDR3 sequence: CASSPVGISSGANVLTF. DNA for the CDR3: TGTGCCAGCAGCCCCGTGGGGATCAGCTCTGGGGCCAACGTCCTGACTTTC.

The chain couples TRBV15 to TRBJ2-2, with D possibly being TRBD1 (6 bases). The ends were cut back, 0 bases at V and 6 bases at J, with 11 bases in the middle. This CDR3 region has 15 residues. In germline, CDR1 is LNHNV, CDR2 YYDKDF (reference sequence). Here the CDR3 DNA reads TGTGCCACCAGCAGAGATCGGTGGGGGCCCGGGGAGCTGTTTTTT. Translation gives CATSRDRWGPGELFF.

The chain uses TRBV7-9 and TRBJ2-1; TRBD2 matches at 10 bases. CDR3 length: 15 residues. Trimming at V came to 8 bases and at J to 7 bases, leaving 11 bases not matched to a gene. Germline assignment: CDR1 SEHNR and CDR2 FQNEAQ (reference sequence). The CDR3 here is CASGRSGGAGNEQFF. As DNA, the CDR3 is TGTGCCAGCGGAAGAAGCGGGGGGGCCGGGAATGAGCAGTTCTTC.

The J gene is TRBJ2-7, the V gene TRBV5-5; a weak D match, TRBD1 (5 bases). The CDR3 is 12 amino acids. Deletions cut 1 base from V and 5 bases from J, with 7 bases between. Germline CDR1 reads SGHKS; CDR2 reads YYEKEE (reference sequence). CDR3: CASSLYRNEQYF. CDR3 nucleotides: TGTGCCAGCAGCTTGTACAGGAACGAGCAGTACTTC.

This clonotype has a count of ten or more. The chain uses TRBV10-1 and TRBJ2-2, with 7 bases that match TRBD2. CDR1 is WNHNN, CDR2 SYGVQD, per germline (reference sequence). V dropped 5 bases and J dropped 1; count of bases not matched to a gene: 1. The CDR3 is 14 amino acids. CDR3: CASSSGENTGELFF. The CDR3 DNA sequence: TGCGCCAGCAGTAGCGGGGAGAACACCGGGGAGCTGTTTTTT.

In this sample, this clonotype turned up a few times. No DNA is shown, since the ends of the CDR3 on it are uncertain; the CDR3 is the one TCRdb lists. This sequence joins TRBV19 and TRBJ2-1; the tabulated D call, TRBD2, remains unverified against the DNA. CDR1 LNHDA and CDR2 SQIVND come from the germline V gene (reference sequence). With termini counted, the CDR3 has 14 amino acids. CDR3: CASSILARVNEQFF.

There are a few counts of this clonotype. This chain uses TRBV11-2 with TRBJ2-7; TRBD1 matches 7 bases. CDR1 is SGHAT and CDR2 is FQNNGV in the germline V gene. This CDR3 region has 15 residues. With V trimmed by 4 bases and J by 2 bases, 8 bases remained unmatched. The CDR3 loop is CASSSNRGLTYEQYF. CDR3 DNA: TGTGCCAGCAGCTCCAACAGGGGTTTAACCTACGAGCAGTACTTC.

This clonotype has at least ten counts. The CDR3 bases are TGCGCCAGCAGCTTACTGGGACGGCGGTACGAGCAGTACTTC. Translated, it gives CASSLLGRRYEQYF. The chain recombines TRBV5-1 with TRBJ2-7; perhaps D is TRBD1 or TRBD2 (5 bases each). Germline lookup yields CDR1 SGHRS and CDR2 YFSETQ. The length of the CDR3 is 14 residues. Trimming removed 2 bases at V and 4 bases at J, with 13 bases between. Using reference TRBV5-1 and TRBJ2-7 for the parts outside the CDR3, the full variable domain is KAGVTQTPRYLIKTRGQQVTLSCSPISGHRSVSWYQQTPGQGLQFLFEYFSETQRNKGNFPGRFSGRQFSNSRSEMNVSTLELGDSALYLCASSLLGRRYEQYFGPGTRLTVT.

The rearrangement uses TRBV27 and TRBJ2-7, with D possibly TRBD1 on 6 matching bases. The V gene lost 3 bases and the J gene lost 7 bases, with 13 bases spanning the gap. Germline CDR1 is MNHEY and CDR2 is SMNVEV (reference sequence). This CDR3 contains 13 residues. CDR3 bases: TGTGCCAGCAGTTTCGACTCAAGGGGGGAGCAGTACTTC. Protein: CASSFDSRGEQYF.

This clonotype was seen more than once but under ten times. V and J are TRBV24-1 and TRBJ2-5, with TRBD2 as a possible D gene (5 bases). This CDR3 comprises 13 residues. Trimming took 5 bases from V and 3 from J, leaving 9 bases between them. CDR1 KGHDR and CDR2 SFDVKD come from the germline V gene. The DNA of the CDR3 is TGTGCCACCAGTGTGAGGGAGAAAGAGACCCAGTACTTC. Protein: CATSVREKETQYF.

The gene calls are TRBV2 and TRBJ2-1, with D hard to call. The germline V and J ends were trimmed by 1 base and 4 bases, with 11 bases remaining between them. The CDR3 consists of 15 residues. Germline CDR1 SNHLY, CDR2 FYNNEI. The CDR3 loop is CASSEGRTIYNEQFF. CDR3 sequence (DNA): TGTGCCAGCAGTGAAGGACGCACGATTTACAATGAGCAGTTCTTC.

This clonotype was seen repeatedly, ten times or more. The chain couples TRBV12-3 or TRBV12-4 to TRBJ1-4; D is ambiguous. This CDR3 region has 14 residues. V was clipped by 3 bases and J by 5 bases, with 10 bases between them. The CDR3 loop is CASSLNSRNEKLFF. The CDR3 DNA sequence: TGTGCCAGCAGTTTGAACAGCCGCAATGAAAAACTGTTTTTT.

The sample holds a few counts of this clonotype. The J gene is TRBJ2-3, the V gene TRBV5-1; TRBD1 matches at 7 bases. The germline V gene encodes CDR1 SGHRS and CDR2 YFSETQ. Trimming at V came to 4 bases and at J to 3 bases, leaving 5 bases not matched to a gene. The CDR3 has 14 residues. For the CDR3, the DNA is TGCGCCAGCAGCACCTCGACAGGGACAGATACGCAGTATTTT. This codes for CASSTSTGTDTQYF. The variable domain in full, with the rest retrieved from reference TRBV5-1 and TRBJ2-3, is KAGVTQTPRYLIKTRGQQVTLSCSPISGHRSVSWYQQTPGQGLQFLFEYFSETQRNKGNFPGRFSGRQFSNSRSEMNVSTLELGDSALYLCASSTSTGTDTQYFGPGTRLTVL.

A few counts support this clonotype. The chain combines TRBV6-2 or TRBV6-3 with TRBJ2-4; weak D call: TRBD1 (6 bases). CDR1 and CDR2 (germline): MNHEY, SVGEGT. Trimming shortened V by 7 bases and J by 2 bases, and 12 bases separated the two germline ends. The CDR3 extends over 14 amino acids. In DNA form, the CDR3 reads TGTGCCAGCACCAAAACAGGGACCAAAAACATTCAGTACTTC. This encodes CASTKTGTKNIQYF.

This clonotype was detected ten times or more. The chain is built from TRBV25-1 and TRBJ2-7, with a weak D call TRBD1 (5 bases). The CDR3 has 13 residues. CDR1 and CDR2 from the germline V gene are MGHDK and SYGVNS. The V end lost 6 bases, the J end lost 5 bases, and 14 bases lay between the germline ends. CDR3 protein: CASRSSRAHEQYF. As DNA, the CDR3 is TGTGCCAGCAGATCGAGCAGGGCGCACGAGCAGTACTTC.

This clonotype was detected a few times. CDR3 loop: CSAQGGGHSYEQYF. The CDR3 nucleotides are TGCAGTGCTCAAGGGGGGGGTCACTCCTACGAGCAGTACTTC. The chain carries TRBV20-1 and TRBJ2-7, with a tentative D call TRBD2 (7 bases). Trimming removed 5 bases from V and 0 bases from J, with 14 bases in between. The CDR3 consists of 14 residues. Germline V gene sequence: CDR1 DFQATT, CDR2 SNEGSKA (reference sequence).

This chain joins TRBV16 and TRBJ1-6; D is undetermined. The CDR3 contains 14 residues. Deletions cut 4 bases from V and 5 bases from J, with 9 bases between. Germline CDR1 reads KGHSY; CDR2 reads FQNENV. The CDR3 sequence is CASSRSGNNSPLHF. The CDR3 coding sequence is TGTGCCAGCAGCCGTTCGGGGAATAATTCACCCCTCCACTTT.

CDR3 region: CASTATRGGQETQYF. DNA for the CDR3: TGCGCCAGCACCGCTACCAGAGGGGGACAAGAGACCCAGTACTTC. V is TRBV5-1 and J is TRBJ2-5, with D maybe TRBD1 (6 bases). CDR1 is SGHRS and CDR2 is YFSETQ in the germline V gene. The CDR3 has 15 amino acids. V dropped 6 bases and J dropped 2 bases, with 17 bases sitting between them.

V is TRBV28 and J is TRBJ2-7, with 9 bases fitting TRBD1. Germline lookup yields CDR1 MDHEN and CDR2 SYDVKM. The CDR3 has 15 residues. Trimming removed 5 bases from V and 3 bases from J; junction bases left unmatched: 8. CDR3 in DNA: TGTGCCAGCAGTGGTACCGGGACAGGGAACTACGAGCAGTACTTC. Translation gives CASSGTGTGNYEQYF. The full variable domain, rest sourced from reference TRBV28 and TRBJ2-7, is DVKVTQSSRYLVKRTGEKVFLECVQDMDHENMFWYRQDPGLGLRLIYFSYDVKMKEKGDIPEGYSVSREKKERFSLILESASTNQTSMYLCASSGTGTGNYEQYFGPGTRLTVT.

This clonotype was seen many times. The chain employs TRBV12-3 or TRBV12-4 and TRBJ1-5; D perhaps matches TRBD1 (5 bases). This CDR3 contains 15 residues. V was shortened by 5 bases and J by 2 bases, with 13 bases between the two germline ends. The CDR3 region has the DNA TGTGCCAGCAGTAGGGACCGGCATCGCAATCAGCCCCAGCATTTT. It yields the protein CASSRDRHRNQPQHF.

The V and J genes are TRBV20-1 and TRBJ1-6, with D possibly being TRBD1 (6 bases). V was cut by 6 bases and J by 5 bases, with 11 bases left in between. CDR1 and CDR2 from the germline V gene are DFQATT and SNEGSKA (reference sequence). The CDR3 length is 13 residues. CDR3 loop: CSAVGGNNSPLHF. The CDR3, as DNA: TGCAGTGCGGTCGGGGGCAATAATTCACCCCTCCACTTT.